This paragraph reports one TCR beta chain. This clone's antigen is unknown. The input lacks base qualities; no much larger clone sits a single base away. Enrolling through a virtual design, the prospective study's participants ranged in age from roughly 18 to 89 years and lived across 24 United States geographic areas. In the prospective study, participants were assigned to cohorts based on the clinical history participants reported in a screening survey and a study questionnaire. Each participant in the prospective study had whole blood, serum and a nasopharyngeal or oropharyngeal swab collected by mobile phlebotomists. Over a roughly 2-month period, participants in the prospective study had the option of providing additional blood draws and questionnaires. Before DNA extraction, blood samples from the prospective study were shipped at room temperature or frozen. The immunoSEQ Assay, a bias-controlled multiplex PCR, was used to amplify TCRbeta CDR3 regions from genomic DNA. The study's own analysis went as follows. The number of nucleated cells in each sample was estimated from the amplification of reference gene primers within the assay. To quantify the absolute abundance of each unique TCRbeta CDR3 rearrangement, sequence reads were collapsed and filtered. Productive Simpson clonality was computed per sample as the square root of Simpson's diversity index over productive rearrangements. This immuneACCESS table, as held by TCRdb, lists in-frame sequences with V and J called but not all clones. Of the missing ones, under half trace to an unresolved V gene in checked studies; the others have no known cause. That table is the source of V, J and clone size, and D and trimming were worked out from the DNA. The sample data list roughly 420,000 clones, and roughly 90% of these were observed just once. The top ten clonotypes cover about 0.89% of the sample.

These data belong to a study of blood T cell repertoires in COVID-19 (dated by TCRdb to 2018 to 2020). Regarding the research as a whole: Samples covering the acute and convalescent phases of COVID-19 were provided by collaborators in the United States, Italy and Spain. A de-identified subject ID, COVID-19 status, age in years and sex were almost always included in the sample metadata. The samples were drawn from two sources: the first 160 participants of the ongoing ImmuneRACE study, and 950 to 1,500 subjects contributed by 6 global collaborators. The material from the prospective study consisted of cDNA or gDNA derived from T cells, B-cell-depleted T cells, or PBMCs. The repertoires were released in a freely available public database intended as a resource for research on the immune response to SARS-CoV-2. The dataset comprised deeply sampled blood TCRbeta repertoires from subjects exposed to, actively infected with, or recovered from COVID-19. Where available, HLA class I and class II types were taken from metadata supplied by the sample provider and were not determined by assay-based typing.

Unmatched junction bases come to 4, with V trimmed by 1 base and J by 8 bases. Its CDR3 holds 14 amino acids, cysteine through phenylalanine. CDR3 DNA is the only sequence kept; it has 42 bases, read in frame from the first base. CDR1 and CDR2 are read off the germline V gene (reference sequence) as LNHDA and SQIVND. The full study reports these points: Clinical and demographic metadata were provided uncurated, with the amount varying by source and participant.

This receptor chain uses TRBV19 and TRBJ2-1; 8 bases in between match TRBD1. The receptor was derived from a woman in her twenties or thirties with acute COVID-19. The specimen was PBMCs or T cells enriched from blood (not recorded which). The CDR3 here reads CASSIGRGRDEQFF. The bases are TGTGCCAGTAGTATAGGCAGGGGGCGAGATGAGCAGTTCTTC.